This T cell receptor beta chain is drawn from a study of beta chain features in type 1 diabetes. Study observations and caveats: All four CD4+ subsets of Type 1 diabetes patients contained TCRB CDR3s that were moderately but significantly shorter. The study found that naive, central memory and Treg TCRB repertoires appeared more similar in patients than in healthy donors.

For this clone: Its antigen is undetermined.

The CDR3 consists of 15 residues. The germline V and J ends were trimmed by 0 bases and 4 bases, with 12 bases remaining between them. CDR1 and CDR2 from the germline V gene are SGDLS and YYNGEE. The investigators reverse transcribed all of the isolated RNA, so they sequenced expressed TCRB transcripts. Here immunoSEQ multiplex PCR was the method, and the copy in TCRdb shows in-frame clones only, minus some. The table has roughly 230,000 clones, under 13% seen once. The sample comprised naive CD4+ T cells from blood. This TCR was sampled from a man aged 30-40 years with type 1 diabetes. The genes are TRBV9 and TRBJ2-3; tentatively, D is TRBD2 (5 bases). CDR3 region: CASSVVDGVADTQYF. The CDR3 DNA reads TGTGCCAGCAGCGTAGTGGACGGGGTGGCAGATACGCAGTATTTT.